Described below is a single T cell receptor beta chain sequence and its context. This specimen comes from a study of CD8+ T cells in alopecia areata. The CDR3 extends over 14 amino acids. V shed 4 bases and J 1 base; nucleotides not matched to a gene: 3. Germline CDR1 is KGHSH and CDR2 is LQKENI. In each case, RNA was isolated and then reverse transcribed into cDNA as the sequencing template. Profiling relied on immunoSEQ multiplex PCR, and the TCRdb table lists in-frame clones only, not all of them. Of 35,000 to 45,000 clones listed, approximately 54% are singletons. CD25+CD127- cells were sorted from CD4+ cells in four or five patients.

The TCR was taken from a human donor with alopecia areata. Material: CD4+ Tregs sorted from blood. J is TRBJ1-1 and V is TRBV18, with 7 bases aligning to TRBD1. CDR3 amino acids: CASSRGQSNTEAFF. Here the CDR3 DNA reads TGTGCCAGCTCACGGGGACAGTCGAACACTGAAGCTTTCTTT.